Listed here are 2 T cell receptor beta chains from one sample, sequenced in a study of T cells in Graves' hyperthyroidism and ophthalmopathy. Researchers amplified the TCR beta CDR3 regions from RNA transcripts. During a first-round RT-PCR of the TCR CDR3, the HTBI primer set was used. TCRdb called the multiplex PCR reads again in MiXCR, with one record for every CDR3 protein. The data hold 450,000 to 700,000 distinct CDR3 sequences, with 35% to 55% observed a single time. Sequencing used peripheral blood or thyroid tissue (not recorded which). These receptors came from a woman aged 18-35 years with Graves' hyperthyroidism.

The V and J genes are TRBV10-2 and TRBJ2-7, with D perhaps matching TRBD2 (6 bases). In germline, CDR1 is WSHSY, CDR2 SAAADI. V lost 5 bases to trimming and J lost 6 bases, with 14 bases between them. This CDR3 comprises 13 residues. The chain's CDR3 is CASSPDMGGEQYF. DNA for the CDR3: TGCGCCAGCAGTCCCGACATGGGGGGCGAGCAGTACTTC.

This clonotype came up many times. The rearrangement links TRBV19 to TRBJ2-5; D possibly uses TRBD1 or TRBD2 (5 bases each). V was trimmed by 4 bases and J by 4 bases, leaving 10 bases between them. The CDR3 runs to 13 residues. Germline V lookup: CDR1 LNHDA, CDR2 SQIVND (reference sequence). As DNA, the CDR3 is TGTGCCAGTAGTACCAGGGACGGAGAGACCCAGTACTTC. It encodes CASSTRDGETQYF.